The 24 T cell receptor beta chains presented below share a single source sample, sequenced in a study of T cell repertoires in cytomegalovirus infection. In TCRdb, the reads were re-called with MiXCR into one record per CDR3 protein. This table has approximately 730,000 distinct CDR3 sequences, about 33% appearing once. No cognate antigen is known for these TCRs. Here the sequenced sample was cultured PBMCs, taken from culture after CMV antigen stimulation. The receptor source for this set is a human donor in good health (CMV status not recorded). Some clones in this sample may be carry-over from other donors' samples.

The table lists this clonotype with many counts. The chain employs TRBV7-8 and TRBJ1-1; 9 nucleotides agree with TRBD1. V lost 5 bases, J lost 7 bases, and 11 bases stayed unmatched. The CDR3 spans 15 residues. CDR1 SGHVS and CDR2 FQNEAQ come from the germline V gene. The DNA for the CDR3 is TGTGCCAGCAGCCCCCGGGACAGGGTGAATGGTGAAGCTTTCTTT. As protein: CASSPRDRVNGEAFF.

This clonotype came up a few times. The chain has TRBV19 and TRBJ2-1, with TRBD2 matching 16 bases. There are 19 residues in the CDR3. Germline lookup yields CDR1 LNHDA and CDR2 SQIVND (reference sequence). Germline trimming cut 2 bases from V and 8 bases from J; bases unmatched to any gene: 12. CDR3 sequence: CASSITTGLAGGPFDEQFF. The DNA for the CDR3 is TGTGCCAGTAGTATAACGACGGGACTAGCGGGAGGGCCTTTCGATGAGCAGTTCTTC.

This chain uses TRBV5-1 with TRBJ2-7; D unclear. CDR1 is SGHRS, CDR2 YFSETQ, per germline. There are 15 residues in the CDR3. V was pared by 0 bases and J by 5 bases, with 15 bases between. The CDR3 coding sequence is TGCGCCAGCAGCTTGGCGAGAGGAATGGTCCACGAGCAGTACTTC. This encodes CASSLARGMVHEQYF.

V is TRBV28 and J is TRBJ1-2, with 7 bases aligning to TRBD1. The length of the CDR3 is 15 residues. Germline CDR1 MDHEN, CDR2 SYDVKM. Trimming cost V 3 bases and J 2 bases; bases outside gene matches: 6. CDR3 sequence: CASSFRRGRNYGYTF. The CDR3 DNA sequence: TGTGCCAGCAGTTTTAGGAGGGGGCGGAACTATGGCTACACCTTC.

This chain uses TRBV6-6 with TRBJ2-2; D remains ambiguous. Germline V gene data show CDR1 as MNHNY and CDR2 as SVGAGI (reference sequence). Trimming took 7 bases from V and 6 from J, leaving 12 bases between them. The CDR3 length is 13 residues. The CDR3 loop reads CASNQGPPGELFF. The CDR3 bases are TGTGCCAGCAATCAAGGCCCTCCCGGGGAGCTGTTTTTT.

This chain connects TRBV19 to TRBJ1-1, with D unclear. CDR3 length: 14 amino acids. Trimming cost V 3 bases and J 0 bases, with 8 bases left between them. The germline V gene encodes CDR1 LNHDA and CDR2 SQIVND (reference sequence). The CDR3 DNA sequence: TGTGCCAGTAGTATGGGCACCATGAACACTGAAGCTTTCTTT. It is translated as CASSMGTMNTEAFF.

CDR3 nucleotides: TGTGCCAGCAGTTTCGGCATCATAAGCAATCAGCCCCAGCATTTT. The encoded protein is CASSFGIISNQPQHF. The chain has TRBV12-3 or TRBV12-4 and TRBJ1-5; D is uncertain. The CDR3 consists of 15 residues. V lost 3 bases and J lost 1, with 10 bases in between.

This chain joins TRBV7-6 and TRBJ2-2; the D gene is possibly TRBD1 (6 bases). The CDR3 is made up of 13 amino acids. Germline values: CDR1 SGHVS, CDR2 FNYEAQ. V gave up 6 bases and J gave up 9 bases, with 14 bases separating them. CDR3 bases: TGTGCCAGCAGTTCGGTTGGGGGCCGGGAGCTGTTTTTT. Amino acid sequence: CASSSVGGRELFF.

This chain links TRBV7-6 with TRBJ1-6, with 8 bases matching TRBD1. Losses at the gene ends were 5 bases for V and 10 bases for J; bases not matched to a gene: 7. Germline lookup yields CDR1 SGHVS and CDR2 FNYEAQ. The CDR3 extends over 14 amino acids. The DNA of the CDR3 is TGTGCCAGCAGCAGGACAGGGTCGAAGTCACCCCTCCACTTT. Translating gives CASSRTGSKSPLHF.

The chain employs TRBV7-8 and TRBJ1-2; D gene uncertain. The CDR3 consists of 15 residues. The V end lost 6 bases, the J end lost 4 bases, and 18 bases lay between the germline ends. Per the germline V gene, CDR1 is SGHVS and CDR2 is FQNEAQ. The CDR3 DNA sequence: TGTGCCAGCAGACCCGGGCCGCAGCCCCCCTATGGCTACACCTTC. Protein: CASRPGPQPPYGYTF.

The genes are TRBV4-1 and TRBJ2-1; TRBD2 matches at 7 bases. Losses at the gene ends were 5 bases for V and 15 bases for J; bases not matched to a gene: 13. CDR1 is MGHRA and CDR2 is YSYEKL in the germline V gene. The CDR3 has 13 residues. This CDR3 is CASSYDRGGTTFF. The CDR3 DNA sequence: TGCGCCAGCAGCTATGACCGCGGGGGTACTACGTTCTTC.

This clonotype was observed a handful of times. This sequence joins TRBV4-1 and TRBJ2-2; no firm D call. Germline-derived CDR1 and CDR2 are MGHRA and YSYEKL. The CDR3 sequence is 15 residues long. The germline V and J ends were trimmed by 0 bases and 7 bases, with 12 bases remaining between them. The CDR3 spells CASSQEGGHVGELFF. The DNA for the CDR3 is TGCGCCAGCAGCCAAGAAGGTGGGCACGTCGGGGAGCTGTTTTTT.

The chain uses TRBV2 and TRBJ1-4; possible D gene TRBD1, 5 bases. The germline V gene encodes CDR1 SNHLY and CDR2 FYNNEI. This CDR3 has 14 residues. Trimming stripped 4 bases from V and 3 bases from J, with 9 bases between. CDR3 DNA: TGTGCCAGCAGTGGGGAAGGGGCTAATGAAAAACTGTTTTTT. Protein product: CASSGEGANEKLFF.

The V and J genes are TRBV6-1 and TRBJ1-2; D is ambiguous. V dropped 6 bases and J dropped 7 bases, with 15 bases sitting between them. Germline CDR1 and CDR2: MNHNS and SASEGT. The CDR3 runs 13 residues. The CDR3 DNA reads as TGTGCCAGCAGCCCTCTCCAAAGGTTTGGCTACACCTTC. Its protein is CASSPLQRFGYTF.

V gene TRBV19 combines with J gene TRBJ2-7; TRBD2 matches 8 bases. Germline V gene data show CDR1 as LNHDA and CDR2 as SQIVND (reference sequence). This CDR3 comprises 16 residues. Trimming at V came to 3 bases and at J to 6 bases, leaving 13 bases not matched to a gene. CDR3 amino acids: CASSIRGGSQRIEQYF. The CDR3 DNA reads as TGTGCCAGTAGTATTCGGGGGGGTTCTCAAAGGATCGAGCAGTACTTC.

V gene TRBV5-4 combines with J gene TRBJ2-7, with 7 bases identical to TRBD2. V shed 3 bases and J 6 bases; nucleotides not matched to a gene: 15. This CDR3 spans 16 amino acids. CDR1 and CDR2 from the germline V gene are SGHNT and YYREEE (reference sequence). In DNA form, the CDR3 reads TGTGCCAGCAGCTCCACCACCGGGAGGCCGGCATCCGAGCAGTACTTC. It encodes CASSSTTGRPASEQYF.

The V gene is TRBV4-1, the J gene TRBJ2-1; TRBD1 agrees at 9 bases. Per the germline V gene, CDR1 is MGHRA and CDR2 is YSYEKL. The CDR3 runs to 16 residues. The ends lost 1 base at V and 8 bases at J; junction bases unmatched: 9. CDR3 coding DNA: TGCGCCAGCAGCCAAGTCTCGGGACAGGGTGATGATGAGCAGTTCTTC. Its protein product is CASSQVSGQGDDEQFF.

This clonotype was detected only a few times. V gene TRBV6-6 combines with J gene TRBJ2-7; the D is unclear. The V end lost 5 bases, the J end lost 7 bases, and 18 bases lay between the germline ends. The CDR3 sequence is 14 residues long. Germline assignment: CDR1 MNHNY and CDR2 SVGAGI (reference sequence). The CDR3 bases are TGTGCCAGCAGTACCCGGACGTACTTGGGGGAGCAGTACTTC. Translating gives CASSTRTYLGEQYF.

V and J are TRBV10-3 and TRBJ2-7; 11 bases map to TRBD2. The germline V gene encodes CDR1 ENHRY and CDR2 SYGVKD. This CDR3 is built from 15 residues. The V segment lost 6 bases and the J segment 2 bases; nucleotides outside the gene matches: 6. CDR3 nucleotide sequence: TGTGCCATCAGAGGGACGACTAGCGGGACCTACGAGCAGTACTTC. Protein: CAIRGTTSGTYEQYF.

This sequence joins TRBV7-9 and TRBJ1-6; D ambiguous. V was shortened by 5 bases and J by 11 bases, with 10 bases between the two germline ends. Germline loops: CDR1 SEHNR, CDR2 FQNEAQ (reference sequence). The CDR3 runs to 12 residues. The CDR3 protein is CASSLELAPLHF. CDR3 in DNA: TGTGCCAGCAGCCTTGAGTTGGCACCCCTCCACTTT.

The genes are TRBV19 and TRBJ1-5, with 7 bases identical to TRBD1. The germline CDR1 and CDR2 sequences are LNHDA and SQIVND (reference sequence). This CDR3 region has 14 residues. Unmatched junction bases numbered 4, after V lost 2 bases and J lost 6 bases. CDR3 region: CASSIKTGAQPQHF. As DNA, the CDR3 is TGTGCCAGTAGTATAAAAACAGGGGCTCAGCCCCAGCATTTT.

The chain carries TRBV2 and TRBJ1-1, with D possibly being TRBD1 (5 bases). This CDR3 has 13 amino acids. Germline CDR1 is SNHLY and CDR2 is FYNNEI. Between the trimmed V and J ends, which lost 7 bases and 4 bases, there was a span of 13 bases. DNA of the CDR3: TGTGCCAGCATCAGAAGGGGAGGCACTGAAGCTTTCTTT. This sequence encodes CASIRRGGTEAFF.

This clonotype has ten or more counts. The rearrangement joins TRBV7-8 to TRBJ1-5; D is undetermined. The V end lost 4 bases, the J end lost 3 bases, and 16 bases lay between the germline ends. CDR3 length: 16 amino acids. Germline loops: CDR1 SGHVS, CDR2 FQNEAQ. This chain's CDR3 is CASSSKKGSYNQPQHF. The CDR3 coding sequence is TGTGCCAGCAGCTCGAAGAAGGGCAGTTACAATCAGCCCCAGCATTTT.

In the case of this clonotype: One junction end does not reproduce the germline sequence, and a read error may be involved. The J gene is TRBJ2-1, the V gene TRBV7-6, with 11 bases identical to TRBD1. The CDR3 loop spans 16 amino acids. The V gene's germline CDR1 is SGHVS and CDR2 FNYEAQ. Here the CDR3 DNA reads TGTGCCAGCAGCTTAGGGACAGGGGGCTCCTACAATGGGCAGTTCTTC. Translating gives CASSLGTGGSYNGQFF.